These T cell receptor beta chains were read from a single sample in a study of early T cells in non-severe SARS-CoV-2 infection. TCRdb recomputed calls from the 5' RACE reads with MiXCR, one row per CDR3 protein. In the table there are 45,000 to 50,000 distinct CDR3 sequences, more than 5.5% of which are singletons. The starting material was whole blood, obtained at baseline. The receptor source for this set is an adult who was a healthcare worker with PCR-confirmed SARS-CoV-2 infection or an uninfected control (not recorded which). Both conserved end residues are part of each CDR3. A D gene is named only where the DNA matches it firmly. Clone size is not always given. Where it is, it says once, few, many or a class for expanded clones.

J gene: TRBJ1-1; V gene: TRBV28; clone size: many; D gene: TRBD1; CDR3 DNA: TGTGCCAGCAGTCCGGGACAGATCACTGAAGCTTTCTTT; CDR3 protein: CASSPGQITEAFF
J gene: TRBJ1-1; V gene: TRBV11-2; clone size: few; D gene: -; CDR3 DNA: TGTGCCAGCAGCTTAGAAACAGGGTTTACTGAAGCTTTCTTT; CDR3 protein: CASSLETGFTEAFF
J gene: TRBJ1-5; V gene: TRBV3-1; clone size: few; D gene: -; CDR3 DNA: TGTGCCAGCAGCCTTCTCGAGCAGCCCCAGCATTTT; CDR3 protein: CASSLLEQPQHF
J gene: TRBJ2-5; V gene: TRBV10-3; clone size: few; D gene: -; CDR3 DNA: TGTGCCGCCAGGGGCGGGGAGCGGGAAGAAAAGGAGACCCAGTACTTC; CDR3 protein: CAARGGEREEKETQYF
J gene: TRBJ2-1; V gene: TRBV28; clone size: many; D gene: TRBD2; CDR3 DNA: TGTGCCAGCAGTACCCCGGGTAGCGGGAGCTCTTATGAGCAGTTCTTC; CDR3 protein: CASSTPGSGSSYEQFF
J gene: TRBJ2-5; V gene: TRBV3-1; clone size: -; D gene: TRBD2; CDR3 DNA: TGTGCCAGCAGCCAAGGCCTGACTAGCGGGAGGCAGGAGACCCAGTACTTC; CDR3 protein: CASSQGLTSGRQETQYF
J gene: TRBJ2-1; V gene: TRBV12-3/TRBV12-4; clone size: many; D gene: TRBD2; CDR3 DNA: TGTGCCAGCAGTTCGAGACTAGCGGGGCATGGGCAGTTCTTC; CDR3 protein: CASSSRLAGHGQFF
J gene: TRBJ2-1; V gene: TRBV29-1; clone size: many; D gene: TRBD2; CDR3 DNA: TGCAGCGTGGCCATGGGCGGGAGGGCCAGCGATGAGCAGTTCTTC; CDR3 protein: CSVAMGGRASDEQFF
J gene: TRBJ1-2; V gene: TRBV4-2; clone size: many; D gene: TRBD1; CDR3 DNA: TGTGCCAGCAGCCAGGATAGACAGGGGGCGATCTCTGGCTACACCTTC; CDR3 protein: CASSQDRQGAISGYTF
J gene: TRBJ2-1; V gene: TRBV20-1; clone size: many; D gene: -; CDR3 DNA: TGCAGTGCTAGTTCTTGGACGGGAGCCCGCTACAATGAGCAGTTCTTC; CDR3 protein: CSASSWTGARYNEQFF
J gene: TRBJ1-3; V gene: TRBV10-3; clone size: -; D gene: -; CDR3 DNA: TGTGCCATCAGTGACAGAACATCTCCCTCTGGAAACACCATATATTTT; CDR3 protein: CAISDRTSPSGNTIYF
J gene: TRBJ1-5; V gene: TRBV6-1; clone size: -; D gene: -; CDR3 DNA: TGTGCCAGCAGACCGGGACAAGGGAACAATCAGCCCCAGCATTTT; CDR3 protein: CASRPGQGNNQPQHF
J gene: TRBJ2-2; V gene: TRBV27; clone size: -; D gene: -; CDR3 DNA: TGTGCCAGCAGACCCTGGGGCGGGGAGCTGTTTTTT; CDR3 protein: CASRPWGGELFF
J gene: TRBJ1-1; V gene: TRBV7-9; clone size: many; D gene: -; CDR3 DNA: TGTGCCAGCAGCCCCTACGGACAGATTGAAGCTTTCTTT; CDR3 protein: CASSPYGQIEAFF
J gene: TRBJ2-1; V gene: TRBV21-1; clone size: few; D gene: -; CDR3 DNA: TGTGCCAGCACCCTTAGCGGGACTAGCGGGATGGGTGAGCAGTTCTTC; CDR3 protein: CASTLSGTSGMGEQFF
J gene: TRBJ2-1; V gene: TRBV6-2/TRBV6-3; clone size: few; D gene: -; CDR3 DNA: TGTGCCAGCAGCCAACGGTACGAGCAGTTCTTC; CDR3 protein: CASSQRYEQFF
J gene: TRBJ2-1; V gene: TRBV28; clone size: -; D gene: TRBD2; CDR3 DNA: TGTGCCAGTGGGACTAGCCCCTCCTACAATGAGCAGTTCTTC; CDR3 protein: CASGTSPSYNEQFF
J gene: TRBJ2-7; V gene: TRBV29-1; clone size: many; D gene: -; CDR3 DNA: TGCAGCGTTGAAGGGACATGGGGTTACGAGCAGTACTTC; CDR3 protein: CSVEGTWGYEQYF
J gene: TRBJ2-1; V gene: TRBV4-1; clone size: many; D gene: -; CDR3 DNA: TGCGCCAGCAGCCACGGCAAGGACTTGCTTGACAATGAGCAGTTCTTC; CDR3 protein: CASSHGKDLLDNEQFF
J gene: TRBJ2-3; V gene: TRBV5-1; clone size: few; D gene: -; CDR3 DNA: TGCGCCAGCAGCTTCATGGCTAGCGGCACAGATACGCAGTATTTT; CDR3 protein: CASSFMASGTDTQYF
J gene: TRBJ2-3; V gene: TRBV20-1; clone size: -; D gene: -; CDR3 DNA: TGCAGTGCTCCCTTCACAGATACGCAGTATTTT; CDR3 protein: CSAPFTDTQYF
J gene: TRBJ2-7; V gene: TRBV2; clone size: -; D gene: -; CDR3 DNA: TGTGCCAGTGACGGGGGGCCCCCCTACGAGCAGTACTTC; CDR3 protein: CASDGGPPYEQYF
J gene: TRBJ1-4; V gene: TRBV28; clone size: few; D gene: TRBD1; CDR3 DNA: TGTGCCAGCAGTACCAGGGGGTTTAATGAAAAACTGTTTTTT; CDR3 protein: CASSTRGFNEKLFF
J gene: TRBJ2-7; V gene: TRBV4-2; clone size: many; D gene: -; CDR3 DNA: TGTGCCAGCAGCCAAGATGGGGATAGTGGGACCGACTACGAGCAGTACTTC; CDR3 protein: CASSQDGDSGTDYEQYF
J gene: TRBJ2-7; V gene: TRBV19; clone size: -; D gene: TRBD1; CDR3 DNA: TGTGCCAGTAGTCGGGACAGGGTATCTCGCTACGAGCAGTACTTC; CDR3 protein: CASSRDRVSRYEQYF
J gene: TRBJ2-7; V gene: TRBV9; clone size: many; D gene: -; CDR3 DNA: TGTGCCAGCAGCGTAGTCGAGGGAGAGCAGTACTTC; CDR3 protein: CASSVVEGEQYF
J gene: TRBJ1-4; V gene: TRBV4-3; clone size: -; D gene: -; CDR3 DNA: TGCGCCAGCAGCCTATCCGCTGAAAAACTGTTTTTT; CDR3 protein: CASSLSAEKLFF
J gene: TRBJ2-1; V gene: TRBV18; clone size: -; D gene: TRBD2; CDR3 DNA: TGTGCCAGCTCATCGGAACTAGCGGCTTTCTACAATGAGCAGTTCTTC; CDR3 protein: CASSSELAAFYNEQFF
J gene: TRBJ1-1; V gene: TRBV6-2/TRBV6-3; clone size: -; D gene: -; CDR3 DNA: TGTGCCAGCAGCCAGGAGGAGGCATACACTGAAGCTTTCTTT; CDR3 protein: CASSQEEAYTEAFF
J gene: TRBJ2-7; V gene: TRBV6-5; clone size: -; D gene: -; CDR3 DNA: TGTGCCAGCAGTTACTCGACCGGGACTTTCTCCTACGAGCAGTACTTC; CDR3 protein: CASSYSTGTFSYEQYF
J gene: TRBJ2-2; V gene: TRBV6-1; clone size: -; D gene: -; CDR3 DNA: TGTGCCAGCAGTGAAGGTGTTCATAGGAACACCGGGGAGCTGTTTTTT; CDR3 protein: CASSEGVHRNTGELFF
J gene: TRBJ2-7; V gene: TRBV6-1; clone size: many; D gene: TRBD2; CDR3 DNA: TGTGCCAGCAGTCAGATAGCGGGAGGGGGCTACGAGCAGTACTTC; CDR3 protein: CASSQIAGGGYEQYF
J gene: TRBJ2-3; V gene: TRBV6-5; clone size: few; D gene: -; CDR3 DNA: TGTGCCAGCAGTGGAAAATCAGGGTCCGGCACAGATACGCAGTATTTT; CDR3 protein: CASSGKSGSGTDTQYF
J gene: TRBJ2-2; V gene: TRBV27; clone size: many; D gene: TRBD2; CDR3 DNA: TGTGCCAGCAGAATAGCGGGAGGGCCGCTCACCGGGGAGCTGTTTTTT; CDR3 protein: CASRIAGGPLTGELFF
J gene: TRBJ2-3; V gene: TRBV12-3/TRBV12-4; clone size: -; D gene: TRBD1; CDR3 DNA: TGTGCCAGCAGTACGGACAGGAGCACAGATACGCAGTATTTT; CDR3 protein: CASSTDRSTDTQYF
J gene: TRBJ2-6; V gene: TRBV6-4; clone size: few; D gene: -; CDR3 DNA: TGTGCCAGCAGTCCCATCTCTGGGGCCAACGTCCTGACTTTC; CDR3 protein: CASSPISGANVLTF
J gene: TRBJ2-1; V gene: TRBV7-8; clone size: many; D gene: -; CDR3 DNA: TGTGCCAGCAGCTTACCCCTCTTGGATGAGCAGTTCTTC; CDR3 protein: CASSLPLLDEQFF
J gene: TRBJ2-7; V gene: TRBV5-1; clone size: many; D gene: -; CDR3 DNA: TGCGCCAGCAGCCGGGGGTCCTTTTACGAGCAGTACTTC; CDR3 protein: CASSRGSFYEQYF
J gene: TRBJ2-3; V gene: TRBV5-1; clone size: many; D gene: -; CDR3 DNA: TGCGCCAGCAGCGTCACAGATACGCAGTATTTT; CDR3 protein: CASSVTDTQYF
J gene: TRBJ2-7; V gene: TRBV18; clone size: many; D gene: -; CDR3 DNA: TGTGCCAGCTCACCGGACGGAATACCCTACGAGCAGTACTTC; CDR3 protein: CASSPDGIPYEQYF
J gene: TRBJ2-1; V gene: TRBV4-1; clone size: few; D gene: TRBD2; CDR3 DNA: TGCGCCAGCAGGGCGATACTAGCGCTATACAATGAGCAGTTCTTC; CDR3 protein: CASRAILALYNEQFF
J gene: TRBJ2-3; V gene: TRBV6-4; clone size: -; D gene: TRBD1; CDR3 DNA: TGTGCCAGCAGTGAAGAGGGGACAGCGGCAGATACGCAGTATTTT; CDR3 protein: CASSEEGTAADTQYF
J gene: TRBJ2-1; V gene: TRBV19; clone size: many; D gene: TRBD2; CDR3 DNA: TGTGCCAGTAGCAAAACGGGACTAGGGGGGGATGAGCAGTTCTTC; CDR3 protein: CASSKTGLGGDEQFF
J gene: TRBJ2-7; V gene: TRBV9; clone size: many; D gene: TRBD1; CDR3 DNA: TGTGCCAGCAGCCCCGGGACAGGGGTTACCTACGAGCAGTACTTC; CDR3 protein: CASSPGTGVTYEQYF
J gene: TRBJ2-1; V gene: TRBV15; clone size: many; D gene: -; CDR3 DNA: TGTGCCACCAGGGAGGACTCCTACAATGAGCAGTTCTTC; CDR3 protein: CATREDSYNEQFF
J gene: TRBJ1-5; V gene: TRBV12-2; clone size: -; D gene: -; CDR3 DNA: TGTGCAAGTCGCTTGCTCGGGACAGGGGGCAATCAGCCCCAGCATTTT; CDR3 protein: CASRLLGTGGNQPQHF
J gene: TRBJ2-7; V gene: TRBV7-6; clone size: -; D gene: TRBD1; CDR3 DNA: TGTGCCAGCAGCCGGGGACAGACTTACGAGCAGTACTTC; CDR3 protein: CASSRGQTYEQYF
J gene: TRBJ2-3; V gene: TRBV5-1; clone size: many; D gene: TRBD1; CDR3 DNA: TGCGCCAGCAGCTTGAGACAGGGGACAGATACGCAGTATTTT; CDR3 protein: CASSLRQGTDTQYF
J gene: TRBJ2-1; V gene: TRBV5-1; clone size: many; D gene: TRBD2; CDR3 DNA: TGCGCCAGCAGCTTGACCCGACGACTAGCGGGAGGAACCTACAATGAGCAGTTCTTC; CDR3 protein: CASSLTRRLAGGTYNEQFF
J gene: TRBJ1-4; V gene: TRBV5-1; clone size: many; D gene: TRBD1; CDR3 DNA: TGCGCCAGCAGCTTGCCGGGACAGGACGGTGAAAAACTGTTTTTT; CDR3 protein: CASSLPGQDGEKLFF
J gene: TRBJ1-2; V gene: TRBV18; clone size: -; D gene: TRBD1; CDR3 DNA: TGTGCCAGCTCGCCTGGGACAGGCCCTAACTATGGCTACACCTTC; CDR3 protein: CASSPGTGPNYGYTF